These 19 T cell receptor beta chains came from one sample sequenced in a study of cytomegalovirus exposure and HLA in healthy donors (TCRdb year 2017). Library construction relied on the immunoSEQ multiplex PCR assay. For the multiplex PCR, a mixture combining 60 forward primers for TCR Vbeta segments and 13 reverse primers for TCR Jbeta segments was used. TCRdb retrieved this table from immuneACCESS and kept in-frame rearrangements only. Not all clones are present; in checked studies, unresolved V genes account for under half, and no reason is known for the remainder. The table of this sample itemizes some 200,000 clones. 6.5% of the sample comes from the top ten. The sequencing input was PBMCs. These receptors were taken from a man under 40 in good health and CMV-seronegative.

This chain connects TRBV2 to TRBJ2-5, with D possibly being TRBD1 (5 bases). Germline V CDR1 and CDR2: SNHLY, FYNNEI. V was pared by 3 bases and J by 1 base, with 6 bases between. CDR3 length equals 13 residues. The CDR3 is CASSDRAQETQYF. CDR3 coding DNA: TGTGCCAGCAGTGACAGGGCCCAAGAGACCCAGTACTTC.

This chain uses TRBV18 with TRBJ1-2, with D hard to call. Trimming took 5 bases from V and 4 from J, leaving 11 bases between them. The germline V gene has CDR1 KGHSH and CDR2 LQKENI. The CDR3 runs to 13 residues. In nucleotides, the CDR3 is TGTGCCAGCTCAACCGACACGATCTATGGCTACACCTTC. Protein sequence: CASSTDTIYGYTF.

This chain joins TRBV27 and TRBJ1-2; TRBD1 aligns across 7 bases. Germline loops: CDR1 MNHEY, CDR2 SMNVEV (reference sequence). V was pared by 5 bases and J by 3 bases, with 9 bases of the junction left unmatched. CDR3 length: 15 residues. CDR3 sequence (DNA): TGTGCCAGCAGTCCCTCACCTGGGACAGACTATGGCTACACCTTC. It translates to CASSPSPGTDYGYTF.

The rearrangement links TRBV28 to TRBJ1-5, with D perhaps matching TRBD1 (5 bases). This CDR3 is built from 17 residues. V lost 6 bases and J lost 1, with 19 bases in between. Germline-derived CDR1 and CDR2 are MDHEN and SYDVKM. CDR3 DNA: TGTGCCAGCAGGACCCCCGGGGGAGGAGGCAGCAATCAGCCCCAGCATTTT. Translating gives CASRTPGGGGSNQPQHF.

The chain carries TRBV7-8 and TRBJ2-1; D remains ambiguous. The V and J ends lost 1 base and 2 bases respectively, with 12 bases between them. Germline values: CDR1 SGHVS, CDR2 FQNEAQ. The CDR3 spans 16 residues. The DNA of the CDR3 is TGTGCCAGCAGCTTAGTTGGCCAGGTGACCTACAATGAGCAGTTCTTC. It codes for CASSLVGQVTYNEQFF.

The chain employs TRBV27 and TRBJ1-5; D is perhaps TRBD1 (6 bases). The V and J ends lost 5 bases and 4 bases respectively, with 15 bases between them. The CDR3 runs to 15 residues. CDR1 is MNHEY, CDR2 SMNVEV, per germline (reference sequence). The DNA for the CDR3 is TGTGCCAGCAGTCTGGGAGGGGGATTTAATCAGCCCCAGCATTTT. Amino acid sequence: CASSLGGGFNQPQHF.

CDR3 loop: CASRPTGLAKNIQYF. As DNA, the CDR3 is TGTGCCAGCAGGCCTACAGGTCTAGCCAAAAACATTCAGTACTTC. The chain has TRBV6-5 and TRBJ2-4; weak D call: TRBD1 (5 bases). From germline, CDR1 is MNHEY and CDR2 SVGAGI. Trimming removed 6 bases at V and 0 bases at J, with 12 bases between. The CDR3 consists of 15 residues.

This rearrangement joins TRBV19 to TRBJ2-1, with TRBD2 identical over 8 bases. There are 13 residues in the CDR3. Trimming removed 7 bases from V and 8 bases from J; junction bases left unmatched: 7. Germline-derived CDR1 and CDR2 are LNHDA and SQIVND (reference sequence). In DNA form, the CDR3 reads TGTGCCAGTAAACCGGGACTAGTCTATGAGCAGTTCTTC. Translation: CASKPGLVYEQFF.

This chain uses TRBV5-1 with TRBJ2-5, with TRBD1 identical over 8 bases. J lost 7 bases, V lost 0 bases, and 5 bases had no gene match. The germline CDR1 and CDR2 sequences are SGHRS and YFSETQ. This CDR3 region has 14 residues. In nucleotides, the CDR3 is TGCGCCAGCAGCTTGGGACAGGGGCCTGGGACCCAGTACTTC. This translates into CASSLGQGPGTQYF.

This rearrangement joins TRBV5-1 to TRBJ2-3, with 8 positions matching TRBD1. Germline V gene sequence: CDR1 SGHRS, CDR2 YFSETQ. The CDR3 has 19 amino acids. V lost 0 bases to trimming and J lost 2 bases; unmatched junction nucleotides: 14. The CDR3 bases are TGCGCCAGCAGCTTGGATGGCATCGGGACAGGTCCTTTCACAGATACGCAGTATTTT. This codes for CASSLDGIGTGPFTDTQYF.

The J gene is TRBJ1-1, the V gene TRBV5-1; 9 bases are shared with TRBD1. Germline CDR1 SGHRS, CDR2 YFSETQ. The CDR3 totals 15 residues. V was clipped by 2 bases and J by 4 bases; unmatched bases: 6. The CDR3 reads CASSFPGQGPTEAFF. The CDR3 DNA reads TGCGCCAGCAGCTTTCCGGGACAGGGTCCCACTGAAGCTTTCTTT.

V and J are TRBV28 and TRBJ1-2, with D unresolved. Per the germline V gene, CDR1 is MDHEN and CDR2 is SYDVKM. Trimming stripped 3 bases from V and 7 bases from J, with 15 bases between. The CDR3 sequence is 14 residues long. CDR3 loop: CASSFRDSNGGYTF. In DNA form, the CDR3 reads TGTGCCAGCAGTTTCCGGGATTCAAATGGTGGCTACACCTTC.

In the case of this clone: Because the CDR3's place on the DNA is in doubt, the DNA is left out and the CDR3 is given as listed by TCRdb. The chain combines TRBV7-2 with TRBJ2-1; the table's D gene call, TRBD2, was not cross checked with the DNA. The CDR3 numbers 12 amino acids, ends counted. Per germline, CDR1 SGHTA and CDR2 FQGNSA. The CDR3 sequence: CASSFGPGEQFF.

The V gene is TRBV27, the J gene TRBJ2-7, with TRBD2 identical over 7 bases. The CDR3 runs to 14 residues. The germline V gene encodes CDR1 MNHEY and CDR2 SMNVEV (reference sequence). The V segment lost 3 bases and the J segment 2 bases; nucleotides outside the gene matches: 4. CDR3 DNA sequence: TGTGCCAGCAGTTTCAGCGGGGCCGCCTACGAGCAGTACTTC. Translated: CASSFSGAAYEQYF.

The chain links TRBV10-2 to TRBJ2-7; 7 bases match TRBD1. The CDR3 runs 14 residues. V was pared by 4 bases and J by 2 bases, with 5 bases of the junction left unmatched. From germline, CDR1 is WSHSY and CDR2 SAAADI. This chain's CDR3 is CASSVLGQAYEQYF. CDR3 in DNA: TGCGCCAGCAGTGTTCTCGGACAGGCCTACGAGCAGTACTTC.

CDR3 sequence (DNA): TGTGCCAGCAGCTACCGGACAGGAACAGATAGCAATCAGCCCCAGCATTTT. Its protein product is CASSYRTGTDSNQPQHF. The chain joins TRBV7-8 to TRBJ1-5; 7 nucleotides agree with TRBD1. The CDR3 runs to 17 residues. The J segment lost 0 bases and the V segment lost 4 bases, leaving 9 bases of the junction unmatched. The V gene's germline CDR1 is SGHVS and CDR2 FQNEAQ.

V is TRBV19 and J is TRBJ1-2, with unresolved D. Deletions cut 3 bases from V and 4 bases from J, with 9 bases between. Germline CDR1 and CDR2: LNHDA and SQIVND (reference sequence). The CDR3 consists of 13 residues. CDR3 bases: TGTGCCAGTAGTATGCAGGCTACCTATGGCTACACCTTC. Translating gives CASSMQATYGYTF.

This rearrangement joins TRBV2 to TRBJ1-6; D not certain. The germline V and J ends were trimmed by 4 bases and 3 bases, with 10 bases remaining between them. The germline V gene encodes CDR1 SNHLY and CDR2 FYNNEI. The CDR3 consists of 15 residues. The CDR3 nucleotides read TGTGCCAGCAGTGGTTGGGAGATCTATAATTCACCCCTCCACTTT. Translated, it gives CASSGWEIYNSPLHF.

This chain joins TRBV30 and TRBJ1-3; tentative D call: TRBD1 (6 bases). V was pared by 0 bases and J by 4 bases, with 10 bases between. The CDR3 spans 14 residues. Germline values: CDR1 GTSNPN, CDR2 SVGIG (reference sequence). The CDR3, as DNA: TGTGCCTGGAGTGTCGGGACAAGCGGAAACACCATATATTTT. Its protein is CAWSVGTSGNTIYF.